This T cell receptor (beta chain) was captured in a study of T cell repertoires in cytomegalovirus infection. Study in general: Newly reported HLA-C-restricted and thoroughly characterized HLA-B-restricted CMV epitopes were employed. In public TCR beta signatures, there were indications of both CMV infection and matching HLA type. Study observations and caveats: Pooled public TCR beta family frequency picked out CMV carriers with the relevant HLA. CMV-specific TCR beta clonotypes restricted by HLA-C dominated the ex vivo response.

A remark on this clonotype: Its specificity is unknown.

The CDR3 totals 12 residues. Germline V gene sequence: CDR1 MNHEY, CDR2 SVGEGT. Deletions cut 8 bases from V and 2 bases from J, with 7 bases between. A single record per CDR3 protein comes from TCRdb applying MiXCR to the reads. The sample consists of roughly 990,000 distinct CDR3 sequences, 25% to 40% of them appearing once. V usage is TRBV6-2 or TRBV6-3 and J usage is TRBJ1-5; D is undetermined. The sequence derives from a human donor in good health (CMV status not recorded). Some clones in this sample may be carry-over from other donors' samples. The input for sequencing was cultured CD8+ T cells from PBMCs, taken from culture after CMV antigen stimulation. The CDR3: CASAPGNQPQHF. The CDR3 DNA follows: TGTGCCAGCGCCCCGGGCAATCAGCCCCAGCATTTT.